This paragraph covers one T cell receptor beta chain sequence. The data derive from a study of blood T cell repertoires in COVID-19. Study at large: Specimens from acute and convalescent COVID-19 originated in the United States, Italy and Spain. PBMCs, B-cell-depleted T cells, or T cells provided the cDNA or gDNA that made up the material.

Some clones are missing from TCRdb's copy, which holds only in-frame ones; the method was immunoSEQ multiplex PCR. This sample carries under 95,000 clones, about nine tenths of them seen once, and the ten largest clones take just over 2.5%. The sample comprised peripheral blood. The TCR comes from a man aged 50 to 60 with COVID-19, enrolled during active disease.

CDR3 sequence: CASSLRDRGNYGYTF. In DNA form, the CDR3 reads TGTGCCAGTAGTCTAAGGGACAGGGGAAACTATGGCTACACCTTC. The J gene is TRBJ1-2, the V gene TRBV19; 10 bases are shared with TRBD1. CDR3 length: 15 amino acids. V lost 5 bases to trimming and J lost 2 bases; unmatched junction nucleotides: 5. CDR1 LNHDA and CDR2 SQIVND come from the germline V gene (reference sequence).